This TCR beta chain came from a study of T cell changes during pregnancy in multiple sclerosis. The CDR3 is made up of 16 amino acids. The V gene end was trimmed by 3 bases and the J gene end by 4 bases; junction bases not matched to a gene: 6. Germline V gives CDR1 MNHEY, CDR2 SVGAGI. Sequencing used immunoSEQ multiplex PCR; TCRdb keeps in-frame clones, though not all of them. The data contain 60,000 to 85,000 clones, 75% to 95% of them seen just once; the ten biggest clones take up 2% to 2.5%. The sequence came from a female donor with multiple sclerosis, enrolled in a pregnancy study. This sequence joins TRBV6-5 and TRBJ2-2; 9 bases match TRBD2. The source material was peripheral blood, sampled in the first trimester of pregnancy. The CDR3 reads CASSYNGGRVTGELFF. DNA of the CDR3: TGTGCCAGCAGTTATAATGGCGGGAGGGTCACCGGGGAGCTGTTTTTT.